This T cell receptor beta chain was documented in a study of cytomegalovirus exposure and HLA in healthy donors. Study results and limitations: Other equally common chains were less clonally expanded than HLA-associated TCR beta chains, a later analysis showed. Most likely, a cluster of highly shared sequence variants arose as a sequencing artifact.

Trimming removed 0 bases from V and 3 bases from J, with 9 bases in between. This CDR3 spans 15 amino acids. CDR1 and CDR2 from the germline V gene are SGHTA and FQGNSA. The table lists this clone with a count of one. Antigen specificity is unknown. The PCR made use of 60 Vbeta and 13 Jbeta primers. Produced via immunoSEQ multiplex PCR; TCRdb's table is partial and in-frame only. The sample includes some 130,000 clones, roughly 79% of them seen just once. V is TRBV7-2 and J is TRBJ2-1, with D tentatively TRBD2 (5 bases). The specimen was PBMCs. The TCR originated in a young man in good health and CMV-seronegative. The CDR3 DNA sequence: TGTGCCAGCAGCTTAGCCCCGGGGAACTACAATGAGCAGTTCTTC. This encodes CASSLAPGNYNEQFF. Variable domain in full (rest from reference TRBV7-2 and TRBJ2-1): GAGVSQSPSNKVTEKGKDVELRCDPISGHTALYWYRQSLGQGLEFLIYFQGNSAPDKSGLPSDRFSAERTGGSVSTLTIQRTQQEDSAVYLCASSLAPGNYNEQFFGPGTRLTVL.